The next 5 T cell receptor beta chains were all read from a single sample in a study of blood T cell dynamics during melanoma immunotherapy. Only in-frame clones appear in the TCRdb table, and some are missing; sequencing was by immunoSEQ multiplex PCR. The sample consists of roughly 7,600 clones, roughly 84% of them appearing once. The time point: week 3, after first cycle of checkpoint inhibitor. The specimen comprised blood, sampled from a patient treated with checkpoint blockade. The receptors derive from a human donor with melanoma.

This chain joins TRBV5-1 and TRBJ2-1, with D perhaps assigned TRBD1 or TRBD2 (5 bases each). Germline CDR1 is SGHRS and CDR2 is YFSETQ. With 0 bases removed from V and 4 bases from J, the gap between germline ends came to 8 bases. The CDR3 contains 14 residues. CDR3 sequence reads: CASSLGGEYNEQFF. The CDR3 DNA follows: TGCGCCAGCAGCTTGGGAGGGGAGTACAATGAGCAGTTCTTC.

Only one count was recorded for this clone. V usage is TRBV19 and J usage is TRBJ1-5; D gene ambiguous. CDR3 length equals 13 residues. The ends were cut back, 4 bases at V and 3 bases at J, with 7 bases in the middle. Germline CDR1 and CDR2: LNHDA and SQIVND (reference sequence). The CDR3 sequence: CASSKSPNQPQHF. CDR3 DNA sequence: TGTGCCAGTAGTAAGTCCCCCAATCAGCCCCAGCATTTT.

V and J are TRBV5-6 and TRBJ1-2; 8 nucleotides match TRBD1. V trimming: 7 bases; J trimming: 2 bases; junction bases outside the gene matches: 4. Germline CDR1 SGHDT, CDR2 YYEEEE. This CDR3 has 13 residues. The CDR3 loop reads CASWTGTNYGYTF. The CDR3 nucleotides are TGTGCCAGCTGGACAGGGACCAACTATGGCTACACCTTC.

V gene TRBV20-1 combines with J gene TRBJ1-2; D is unclear. The CDR3 has 11 amino acids. In germline, CDR1 is DFQATT, CDR2 SNEGSKA (reference sequence). Between the trimmed V and J ends, which lost 0 bases and 13 bases, there was a span of 12 bases. CDR3 in DNA: TGCAGTGCTAGAGACCGAGGTCGGTTCACCTTC. Translating gives CSARDRGRFTF.

The V gene is TRBV2, the J gene TRBJ1-1; D ambiguous. V lost 4 bases and J lost 1, with 10 bases in between. The CDR3 runs 14 residues. Per the germline V gene, CDR1 is SNHLY and CDR2 is FYNNEI. The DNA of the CDR3 is TGTGCCAGCAGTGTTCTGGCCGGGAACACTGAAGCTTTCTTT. Its translation: CASSVLAGNTEAFF.